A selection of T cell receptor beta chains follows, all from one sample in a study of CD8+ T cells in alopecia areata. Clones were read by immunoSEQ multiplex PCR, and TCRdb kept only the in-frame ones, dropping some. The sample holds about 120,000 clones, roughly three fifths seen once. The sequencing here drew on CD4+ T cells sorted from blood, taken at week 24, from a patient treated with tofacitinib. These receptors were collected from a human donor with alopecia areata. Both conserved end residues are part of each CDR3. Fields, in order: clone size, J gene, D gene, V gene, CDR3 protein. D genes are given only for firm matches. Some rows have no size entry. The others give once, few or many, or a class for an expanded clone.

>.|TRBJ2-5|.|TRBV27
CASSSNQETQYF
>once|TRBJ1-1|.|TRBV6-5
CASTMAPNTEAFF
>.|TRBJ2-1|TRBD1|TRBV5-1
CASSSGAGQGYNEQFF
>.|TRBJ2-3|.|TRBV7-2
CASSLGRGAAADTQYF
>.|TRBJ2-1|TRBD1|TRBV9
CASSLGQGEQFF
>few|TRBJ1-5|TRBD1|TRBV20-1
CSVGQDQPQHF
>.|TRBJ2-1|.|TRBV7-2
CASKFSGDPVAEQFF
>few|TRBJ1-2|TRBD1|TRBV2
CASSERGQPGEGYTF
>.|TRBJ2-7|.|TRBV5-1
CASSLRSYEQYF
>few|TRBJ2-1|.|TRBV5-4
CASSLGRGDNEQFF
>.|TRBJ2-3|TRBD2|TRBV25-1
CASSAAGTSGYYF
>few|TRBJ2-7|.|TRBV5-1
CASSPDSKPHYEQYF
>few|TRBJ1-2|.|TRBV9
CASSTGQTYGYTF
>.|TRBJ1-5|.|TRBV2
CASRRGNSNQPQHF
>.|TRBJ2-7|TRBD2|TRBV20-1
CSARFRGGAYF
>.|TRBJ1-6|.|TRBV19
CASSPLLDSPLHF
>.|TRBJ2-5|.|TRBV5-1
CASSLDRVEETQYF
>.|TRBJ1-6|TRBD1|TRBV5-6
CASSWGQSNSPLHF
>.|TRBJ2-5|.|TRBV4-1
CASSQSLAQETQYF
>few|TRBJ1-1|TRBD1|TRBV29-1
CSVGDRGRGSEAFF
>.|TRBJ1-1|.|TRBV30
CAWRLGGNTEAFF
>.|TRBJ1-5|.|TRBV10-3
CAISSNSNQPQHF
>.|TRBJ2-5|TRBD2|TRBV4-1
CASSRAGGLEETQYF
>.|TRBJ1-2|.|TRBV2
CASSARTGTYGYTF
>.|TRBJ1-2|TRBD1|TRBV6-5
CASSTPGQGAYTF
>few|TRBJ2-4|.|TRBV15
CATRDPSLAKNIQYF
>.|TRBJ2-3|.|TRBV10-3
CAINRALTDTQYF
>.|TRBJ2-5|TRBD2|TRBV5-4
CASGLGGLAGATGETQYF
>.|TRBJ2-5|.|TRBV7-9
CASSLRIQGEETQYF
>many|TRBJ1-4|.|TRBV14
CASSLSPLWEKLFF
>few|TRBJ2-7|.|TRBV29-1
CSVEKIGRGGPYEQYF
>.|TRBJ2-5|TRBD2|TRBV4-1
CASSQFPSGGYQETQYF
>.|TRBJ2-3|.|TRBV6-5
CASWRPGTDTQYF
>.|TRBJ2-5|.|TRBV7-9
CASSPNAHGALGTQYF
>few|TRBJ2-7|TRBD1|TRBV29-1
CSADTGTGYEQYF
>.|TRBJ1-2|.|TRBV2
CASSFVPADYGYTF
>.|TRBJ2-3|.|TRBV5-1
CASSLGANPSQYF
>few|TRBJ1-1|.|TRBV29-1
CSVEQYTEAFF
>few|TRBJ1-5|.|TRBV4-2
CASSQDAPSGDKYF
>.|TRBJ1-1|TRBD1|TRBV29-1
CSVAGTGDPMNTEAFF
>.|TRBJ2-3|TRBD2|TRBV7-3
CASSLMAGVIDTQYF
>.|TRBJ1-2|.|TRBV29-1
CSVDSATEGYGYTF
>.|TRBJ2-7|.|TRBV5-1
CASSLDGTASYEQYF
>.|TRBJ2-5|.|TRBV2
CASSQGSPETQYF
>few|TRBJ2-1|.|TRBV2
CASSTYVGEQFF
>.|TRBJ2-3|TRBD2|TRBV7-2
CASSLALAGVVADTQYF
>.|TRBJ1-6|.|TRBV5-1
CASSLEVPGSPLHF